This entry lists 10 T cell receptor beta chains sequenced from one sample in a study of radiation and T cells in renal cell carcinoma. Time point in this sample: blood 2 weeks post-SBRT. Treatment in this sample: 15 Gy SBRT to primary tumor, nephrectomy 4 weeks later. Generated by immunoSEQ multiplex PCR, the TCRdb table keeps only in-frame clones and is missing some. Of tens of thousands of clones in the sample, around 86% were seen once. The sample in question was blood, obtained from a patient whose treatment included radiotherapy and nephrectomy. The receptor set was obtained from a woman aged 45-65 years with renal cell carcinoma.

Written as DNA, the CDR3 is TGTGCCAGCTCACCCAACGGCCAGATCACTGAAGCTTTCTTT. Its translation is CASSPNGQITEAFF. The genes are TRBV18 and TRBJ1-1; no definite D call. The V end was cut by 3 bases, the J end by 4 bases, with 12 bases between. CDR1 and CDR2 (germline): KGHSH, LQKENI. The CDR3 extends over 14 amino acids. The full variable domain, with the rest looked up from reference TRBV18 and TRBJ1-1, is NAGVMQNPRHLVRRRGQEARLRCSPMKGHSHVYWYRQLPEEGLKFMVYLQKENIIDESGMPKERFSAEFPKEGPSILRIQQVVRGDSAAYFCASSPNGQITEAFFGQGTRLTVV.

As concerns this clone: The germline gene is not matched at one end of the junction; a read error may be the cause. The chain has TRBV7-7 and TRBJ2-5; D not certain. From germline, CDR1 is SSHAT and CDR2 FNYEAQ (reference sequence). This CDR3 is built from 14 residues. The CDR3 loop is CASSPGHLQETQYF. CDR3 DNA: TGTGCTAGCAGCCCCGGGCACCTTCAAGAGACCCAGTACTTC. The variable domain in full, with the rest retrieved from reference TRBV7-7 and TRBJ2-5, is GAGVSQSPRYKVTKRGQDVTLRCDPISSHATLYWYQQALGQGPEFLTYFNYEAQPDKSGLPSDRFSAERPEGSISTLTIQRTEQRDSAMYRCASSPGHLQETQYFGPGTRLLVL.

The J gene is TRBJ2-5, the V gene TRBV11-2; D not certain. The CDR3 extends over 14 amino acids. The ends were cut back, 2 bases at V and 3 bases at J, with 10 bases in the middle. Germline loops: CDR1 SGHAT, CDR2 FQNNGV. The CDR3 DNA reads as TGTGCCAGCAGCTTAACGATCGGAGAAGAGACCCAGTACTTC. Translated: CASSLTIGEETQYF.

The chain is built from TRBV7-2 and TRBJ2-7; possibly TRBD2 for D (6 bases). The CDR3 is 14 residues long. V lost 4 bases and J 2 bases, leaving 12 bases between the germline ends. Looked up from germline, CDR1 is SGHTA and CDR2 is FQGNSA. CDR3 sequence: CASSSGLGPYEQYF. CDR3 DNA: TGTGCCAGCAGCTCGGGACTTGGTCCCTACGAGCAGTACTTC.

This clone was counted a few times. The chain carries TRBV27 and TRBJ1-1, with 7 positions matching TRBD1. The CDR3 consists of 14 residues. V shed 5 bases and J 1 base; nucleotides not matched to a gene: 4. CDR1 and CDR2 (germline): MNHEY, SMNVEV (reference sequence). The CDR3 reads CASSRDRPNTEAFF. CDR3 DNA sequence: TGTGCCAGCAGTCGGGACAGACCGAACACTGAAGCTTTCTTT.

The rearrangement links TRBV9 to TRBJ2-1, with D tentatively TRBD1 or TRBD2 (6 bases each). V shed 2 bases and J shed 0 bases, with 12 bases lying between them. The CDR3 extends over 16 amino acids. Germline V gene data show CDR1 as SGDLS and CDR2 as YYNGEE. Here the CDR3 reads CASSVSGGSSYNEQFF. The CDR3 DNA reads TGTGCCAGCAGCGTCTCCGGGGGCTCCTCCTACAATGAGCAGTTCTTC.

The genes are TRBV14 and TRBJ2-3; 12 bases match TRBD2. The CDR3 totals 16 residues. Germline V CDR1 and CDR2: SGHDN, FVKESK. V trimming: 4 bases; J trimming: 2 bases; junction bases outside the gene matches: 4. DNA of the CDR3: TGTGCCAGCAGCCGCTGGACTAGCGGGAACACAGATACGCAGTATTTT. As protein: CASSRWTSGNTDTQYF. Together with reference TRBV14 and TRBJ2-3, the CDR3 gives the full variable domain: EAGVTQFPSHSVIEKGQTVTLRCDPISGHDNLYWYRRVMGKEIKFLLHFVKESKQDESGMPNNRFLAERTGGTYSTLKVQPAELEDSGVYFCASSRWTSGNTDTQYFGPGTRLTVL.

The genes are TRBV2 and TRBJ1-2, with unresolved D. Germline CDR1 and CDR2: SNHLY and FYNNEI. This CDR3 is built from 13 residues. Between the trimmed V and J ends, which lost 8 bases and 6 bases, there was a span of 16 bases. CDR3 sequence: CASYYAGPDGYTF. The CDR3 coding sequence is TGTGCCAGCTATTACGCGGGTCCTGATGGCTACACCTTC.

The V call is TRBV19, the J call TRBJ2-5; D may be TRBD1 (6 bases). CDR1 and CDR2 from the germline V gene are LNHDA and SQIVND (reference sequence). Trimming stripped 5 bases from V and 0 bases from J, with 16 bases between. The CDR3 loop spans 16 amino acids. CDR3 in amino acids: CASSPYARGNQETQYF. The DNA for the CDR3 is TGTGCCAGTAGTCCATACGCTAGGGGGAACCAAGAGACCCAGTACTTC.

This chain links TRBV10-3 with TRBJ1-1; possible D gene TRBD1, 5 bases. CDR1 is ENHRY, CDR2 SYGVKD, per germline. V was clipped by 6 bases and J by 1 base, with 9 bases between them. The CDR3 runs 13 residues. This CDR3 is CAIRPDRNTEAFF. As DNA, the CDR3 is TGTGCCATCAGACCAGACAGGAACACTGAAGCTTTCTTT.